These 22 T cell receptor beta chains share one sample of origin, sequenced in a study of cytomegalovirus exposure and HLA in healthy donors. PCR was performed using 60 Vbeta and 13 Jbeta primers. The repertoire was sequenced with immunoSEQ multiplex PCR; TCRdb's copy has only in-frame clones and lacks some. The sample holds 90,000 or so clones; more than 70% are singletons and the top ten take roughly 4.2%. Sequenced sample: PBMCs. The receptor set was obtained from a man aged 55 to 70 in good health and CMV-seronegative.

CDR3 sequence reads: CAPRQGHSYEQYF. The CDR3 DNA reads TGTGCCCCCCGACAGGGACACTCCTACGAGCAGTACTTC. The chain combines TRBV6-6 with TRBJ2-7; TRBD1 aligns across 7 bases. The J segment lost 0 bases and the V segment lost 11 bases, leaving 7 bases of the junction unmatched. This CDR3 is built from 13 residues. In germline, CDR1 is MNHNY, CDR2 SVGAGI (reference sequence).

This chain joins TRBV6-1 and TRBJ1-2; 8 nucleotides line up with TRBD1. V was pared by 6 bases and J by 4 bases, with 7 bases of the junction left unmatched. This CDR3 region has 14 residues. Germline V CDR1 and CDR2: MNHNS, SASEGT. CDR3 DNA sequence: TGTGCCAGCAGGCGCAGGGGGCTTGTCTATGGCTACACCTTC. Encoded protein: CASRRRGLVYGYTF.

This clone was seen more than once but under ten times. The chain recombines TRBV7-7 with TRBJ2-7; tentative D call: TRBD2 (6 bases). Trimming cost V 0 bases and J 1 base, with 7 bases left between them. The CDR3 covers 14 residues. Germline V gene data show CDR1 as SSHAT and CDR2 as FNYEAQ (reference sequence). DNA for the CDR3: TGTGCCAGCAGCTTAGCGGGAGGTTCCTACGAGCAGTACTTC. This translates into CASSLAGGSYEQYF.

This clone was counted only a few times. The rearrangement joins TRBV2 to TRBJ1-1; no reliable D call. The length of the CDR3 is 14 residues. The V and J ends lost 2 bases and 5 bases respectively, with 12 bases between them. Germline V gene sequence: CDR1 SNHLY, CDR2 FYNNEI. The CDR3 here is CASSERSSGTEAFF. The CDR3 coding sequence is TGTGCCAGCAGTGAAAGGTCGTCGGGGACTGAAGCTTTCTTT.

The V call is TRBV6-1, the J call TRBJ2-2; possibly TRBD1 for D (5 bases). Germline values: CDR1 MNHNS, CDR2 SASEGT. V shed 2 bases and J shed 7 bases, with 14 bases lying between them. The CDR3 extends over 15 amino acids. The DNA of the CDR3 is TGTGCCAGCAGTGAAAGAAGGGCGCAGGGCGGGGAGCTGTTTTTT. Translation gives CASSERRAQGGELFF.

This chain links TRBV25-1 with TRBJ1-2, with 7 bases aligning to TRBD1. V trimming: 0 bases; J trimming: 4 bases; junction bases outside the gene matches: 5. The germline gives CDR1 MGHDK, CDR2 SYGVNS. The CDR3 extends over 15 amino acids. CDR3 in DNA: TGTGCCAGCAGTGAATATGGAGGGGGCGGCTATGGCTACACCTTC. It yields the protein CASSEYGGGGYGYTF.

Concerning this clone itself: One junction end disagrees with the germline gene, perhaps due to a read error. The chain uses TRBV7-3 and TRBJ1-1; 7 bases map to TRBD1. The CDR3 covers 16 residues. Germline values: CDR1 SGHTA, CDR2 FQGTGA. This chain's CDR3 is CSSSRYRGWGNTEAFF. For the CDR3, the DNA is TGTTCCAGCAGCCGCTACAGGGGTTGGGGGAACACTGAAGCTTTCTTT.

Concerning this clone: An end of the junction differs from the germline gene, which may be a read error. The sample contains more than one DNA sequence encoding this CDR3. The rearrangement joins TRBV5-6 to TRBJ2-5; 10 nucleotides align to TRBD2. Germline V gene data show CDR1 as SGHDT and CDR2 as YYEEEE. The CDR3 length is 15 residues. The CDR3: CASSSRAGGPETQYF. The CDR3 nucleotides read TGTGCCAGTAGCTCTCGAGCGGGGGGGCCTGAGACCCAGTACTTC.

This clone was found a few times. The rearrangement joins TRBV5-6 to TRBJ2-1, with TRBD2 as a possible D gene (6 bases). V was shortened by 4 bases and J by 3 bases, with 20 bases between the two germline ends. Germline CDR1 SGHDT, CDR2 YYEEEE. The CDR3 length is 17 residues. For the CDR3, the DNA is TGTGCCAGCAGCCGGAGGGTGGCGGGGAGCTTCTACAATGAGCAGTTCTTC. Protein sequence: CASSRRVAGSFYNEQFF.

J is TRBJ1-2 and V is TRBV6-5; 7 bases are shared with TRBD1. The CDR3 runs 13 residues. In germline, CDR1 is MNHEY, CDR2 SVGAGI. After removal of 6 bases from V and 2 bases from J, the junction contained 3 bases not matched to a gene. This CDR3 is CASSPTGNYGYTF. The CDR3, as DNA: TGTGCCAGCAGCCCGACAGGGAACTATGGCTACACCTTC.

This clone has a handful of counts. CDR3 protein: CASSELQAGANVLTF. CDR3 nucleotides: TGTGCCAGCAGTGAACTTCAGGCGGGGGCCAACGTCCTGACTTTC. This chain connects TRBV2 to TRBJ2-6; D is undetermined. Trimming left V 2 bases short and J 4 bases short, with 9 bases between. Germline CDR1 SNHLY, CDR2 FYNNEI. The CDR3 totals 15 residues.

The gene calls are TRBV19 and TRBJ2-3; the match to TRBD2 covers 15 bases. Germline V gives CDR1 LNHDA, CDR2 SQIVND (reference sequence). CDR3 length: 18 amino acids. The junction had 6 bases not matched to a gene; V was cut back by 5 bases and J by 0 bases. CDR3 residues: CASSLGTSGGPSTDTQYF. CDR3 in DNA: TGTGCCAGTAGTCTAGGGACTAGCGGGGGGCCGAGCACAGATACGCAGTATTTT.

The table lists this clone with a few counts. The rearrangement links TRBV7-9 to TRBJ1-1; D gene uncertain. Germline CDR1 SEHNR, CDR2 FQNEAQ (reference sequence). Trimming pared 5 bases from V and 0 bases from J, leaving 16 bases between. The CDR3 contains 16 residues. CDR3 sequence reads: CASSQVAGTLNTEAFF. CDR3 coding DNA: TGTGCCAGCAGCCAAGTTGCGGGTACCCTGAACACTGAAGCTTTCTTT.

This chain uses TRBV6-1 with TRBJ1-1; maybe TRBD1 (5 bases). V was shortened by 2 bases and J by 8 bases, with 24 bases between the two germline ends. Germline assignment: CDR1 MNHNS and CDR2 SASEGT. The CDR3 extends over 17 amino acids. CDR3 nucleotides: TGTGCCAGCAGTGAACCCCGACCCAGGGCGGAGCTAGTGGAAGCTTTCTTT. Encoded protein: CASSEPRPRAELVEAFF.

With regard to this clone: Germline is not matched at one junction end, which may reflect a read error. CDR3 protein: CASTPQSGEPNYGYTF. The CDR3 nucleotides read TGTGCCAGTACCCCCCAATCAGGGGAACCTAATTATGGCTACACCTTC. This chain uses TRBV19 with TRBJ1-2; tentatively, D is TRBD1 (6 bases). The germline V gene has CDR1 LNHDA and CDR2 SQIVND (reference sequence). The CDR3 covers 16 residues. The variable domain in full, completed from reference TRBV19 and TRBJ1-2, reads DGGITQSPKYLFRKEGQNVTLSCEQNLNHDAMYWYRQDPGQGLRLIYYSQIVNDFQKGDIAEGYSVSREKKESFPLTVTSAQKNPTAFYLCASTPQSGEPNYGYTFGSGTRLTVV.

This clone ranks as medium-sized. The sample carries other DNA sequences with the same CDR3. This chain joins TRBV4-2 and TRBJ2-7; 10 nucleotides match TRBD1. V lost 4 bases, J lost 5 bases, and 5 bases stayed unmatched. Germline V gene lookup returns CDR1 LGHNA and CDR2 YNFKEQ. The CDR3 has 14 amino acids. Here the CDR3 reads CASSPTGGRDEQYF. Written as DNA, the CDR3 is TGTGCCAGCAGCCCGACAGGGGGCAGGGACGAGCAGTACTTC.

This clone turned up a few times. The CDR3 here is CASSALDRGGNTIYF. CDR3 nucleotide sequence: TGTGCCAGCAGTGCCCTTGACAGGGGCGGAAACACCATATATTTT. The chain uses TRBV2 and TRBJ1-3; TRBD1 agrees at 8 bases. The trim removed 4 bases at V and 4 bases at J, leaving 6 bases unmatched. The CDR3 covers 15 residues. Germline assignment: CDR1 SNHLY and CDR2 FYNNEI.

V and J are TRBV7-9 and TRBJ2-2; D not resolved. Germline V CDR1 and CDR2: SEHNR, FQNEAQ (reference sequence). The CDR3 totals 14 residues. V was pared by 4 bases and J by 3 bases, with 9 bases between. The CDR3 spells CASSSVQDTGELFF. CDR3 coding DNA: TGTGCCAGCAGCTCCGTTCAGGACACCGGGGAGCTGTTTTTT.

The rearrangement links TRBV7-8 to TRBJ2-3; 9 bases are shared with TRBD2. V shed 2 bases and J 0 bases; nucleotides not matched to a gene: 6. Per the germline V gene, CDR1 is SGHVS and CDR2 is FQNEAQ. The CDR3 is made up of 17 amino acids. The CDR3 DNA follows: TGTGCCAGCAGCTTATACCAGCGGGGGGCTAGCACAGATACGCAGTATTTT. Translating it yields CASSLYQRGASTDTQYF.

The chain carries TRBV29-1 and TRBJ2-1; perhaps TRBD2 as D (5 bases). This CDR3 is built from 15 residues. Trimming pared 4 bases from V and 7 bases from J, leaving 20 bases between. In germline, CDR1 is SQVTM, CDR2 ANQGSEA. In DNA, the CDR3 is TGCAGCGTTGGCCGATCAATTACTAGTTTTAATGAGCAGTTCTTC. Its protein is CSVGRSITSFNEQFF.

The chain is built from TRBV7-9 and TRBJ2-5, with a possible D match to TRBD2 (5 bases). Per the germline V gene, CDR1 is SEHNR and CDR2 is FQNEAQ (reference sequence). The V gene lost 2 bases and the J gene lost 2 bases, with 12 bases spanning the gap. This CDR3 contains 15 residues. Written as DNA, the CDR3 is TGTGCCAGCAGCTTAAAACGCGGGCTGCAAGAGACCCAGTACTTC. Translated: CASSLKRGLQETQYF. Supplemented by reference TRBV7-9 and TRBJ2-5, the full variable domain reads DTGVSQNPRHKITKRGQNVTFRCDPISEHNRLYWYRQTLGQGPEFLTYFQNEAQLEKSRLLSDRFSAERPKGSFSTLEIQRTEQGDSAMYLCASSLKRGLQETQYFGPGTRLLVL.

The chain is built from TRBV5-6 and TRBJ1-5; D ambiguous. Germline V gives CDR1 SGHDT, CDR2 YYEEEE. V lost 2 bases to trimming and J lost 9 bases, with 12 bases between them. The CDR3 runs to 13 residues. CDR3 coding DNA: TGTGCCAGCAGCTTTGGAGGGAGCCGGCCCCAGCATTTT. As protein: CASSFGGSRPQHF.